This T cell receptor beta chain comes out of a study of beta chain features in type 1 diabetes. Overall study: Cell yields, gender and age were similar in healthy donors and patients.

CDR3 length: 13 residues. Germline V lookup: CDR1 SQVTM, CDR2 ANQGSEA. J lost 5 bases, V lost 7 bases, and 9 bases had no gene match. Study outcomes and limitations: Type 1 diabetes patients showed a moderate but significant shortening of TCRB CDR3s in all four CD4+ subsets.

Expressed TCRB transcripts were sequenced because the entire RNA isolate underwent reverse transcription. Repertoires were generated with immunoSEQ multiplex PCR, while TCRdb's copy carries only in-frame clones and drops some. The sample consists of more than 250,000 clones, about 13% of them appearing once. Points on this clone: What it binds is not known.

The chain carries TRBV29-1 and TRBJ2-7, with 9 bases lining up with TRBD1. The sequencing input was naive CD4+ T cells from blood. The receptor comes from a man aged 25-45 years with type 1 diabetes. The CDR3 sequence: CSALGTGLNEQYF. CDR3 bases: TGCAGCGCCCTTGGGACAGGGCTCAACGAGCAGTACTTC.